A selection of T cell receptor beta chains follows, all from one sample in a study of cytomegalovirus exposure and HLA in healthy donors. Libraries were prepared by immunoSEQ multiplex PCR; TCRdb keeps only in-frame clonotypes and omits some of them. The top ten clones hold about 3% of a sample with roughly 52,000 clones, 90% of them seen once. The sample was PBMCs. The receptors derive from a man aged 18 to 30 in good health and CMV-seronegative. The CDR3 runs from the conserved cysteine through the conserved F or W. Fields, in order: V gene, J gene, CDR3 protein.

TRBV5-4	TRBJ2-7	CASSPSMGTSIYEQYF
TRBV5-1	TRBJ2-7	CASSFTSPPYEQYF
TRBV15	TRBJ1-4	CATSRTQQGGYEKLFF
TRBV19	TRBJ2-1	CASSNLAGGPYEQFF
TRBV6-1	TRBJ1-1	CASDKVPLENTEAFF
TRBV27	TRBJ1-2	CASSSTGRGYTF
TRBV19	TRBJ1-2	CASSTKRTGTGSGYTF
TRBV7-6	TRBJ2-5	CASSPGTSGSVETQYF
TRBV10-1	TRBJ1-1	CASSRGQGPMNTEAFF
TRBV6-4	TRBJ2-3	CASSDDGSTDTQYF
TRBV6-5	TRBJ2-1	CASGYPRGEQFF
TRBV11-2	TRBJ1-5	CASSRDRGFQPQHF
TRBV27	TRBJ2-1	CASRLAGGPGEQFF
TRBV10-2	TRBJ2-7	CASSKLAGGYEQYF
TRBV5-1	TRBJ1-1	CASSFLKEGSEAFF
TRBV7-9	TRBJ1-3	CASSFQEFAGNTIYF
TRBV12-2	TRBJ2-2	CASLSAPPLGCGGPVNTGELFF
TRBV6-6	TRBJ1-1	CASMLGQVNTEAFF
TRBV28	TRBJ2-7	CASSSSGTGSHEQYF
TRBV9	TRBJ1-3	CASSLWDWGGAGNTIYF
TRBV15	TRBJ2-1	CATSRDLGQVNEQFF
TRBV14	TRBJ1-1	CASSQDKTEVWYTEAFF
TRBV5-6	TRBJ1-1	CASERETEAFF
TRBV2	TRBJ2-2	CASSDPAGELFF
TRBV6-5	TRBJ1-1	CASRRGKNTEAFF
TRBV11-3	TRBJ2-1	CASSLRLSGSEEANEQFF
TRBV10-2	TRBJ2-7	CASSEGAGDWGEQYF
TRBV4-2	TRBJ2-3	CASSQEGRTTDTQYF
TRBV29-1	TRBJ2-4	CSVLTGLWVAKNIQYF
TRBV4-2	TRBJ1-5	CASSQGGTGPYSNQPQHF
TRBV6-5	TRBJ1-1	CASSYSRDIGEAFF
TRBV11-2	TRBJ2-7	CASSLISSGSSAYEQYF
TRBV2	TRBJ1-5	CASNFRVGGNQPQHF
TRBV2	TRBJ1-2	CASLTAGFGYTF
TRBV5-4	TRBJ2-1	CASSPGLAGGSSYNEQFF
TRBV9	TRBJ2-5	CASSVVADQETQYF
TRBV27	TRBJ2-2	CASSLSMALITGELFF
TRBV28	TRBJ1-1	CASSVGQMNTEAFF
TRBV11-2	TRBJ2-1	CASSSYSGRAGTEQFF
TRBV2	TRBJ1-2	CASVPGQYYGYTF
TRBV5-1	TRBJ2-1	CASSVPGQGGYEQFF
TRBV7-2	TRBJ2-6	CASSFQRGPSLSGANVLTF
TRBV4-2	TRBJ2-4	CASSPGLAGGGWDIQYF
TRBV7-9	TRBJ1-4	CASSLTREDEKLFF
TRBV28	TRBJ2-1	CASSPPGGSSYNEQFF
TRBV2	TRBJ2-3	CASSGGEISPGTQYF
TRBV21-1	TRBJ2-1	CASRKLTAGGQNNEQFF
TRBV6-5	TRBJ1-2	CASSHGQGRYGYTF
TRBV7-9	TRBJ2-4	CASSSMAGDLAKNIQYF
TRBV19	TRBJ1-2	CASTGGYGYTF
TRBV29-1	TRBJ1-2	CSVEMGQGGANYGYTF
TRBV14	TRBJ2-7	CASSQGLAGPYEQYF
TRBV5-1	TRBJ1-3	CASGIGGSAGNTIYF